This TCR beta chain was profiled in a study of T cell clonotyping in hematopoietic cell transplantation. Study outcomes and limitations: Few recipient clonotypes overlapped donors; over 95% were de novo at given depth.

This sample's time point: recipient sample about 28 days before transplant, after cytoreduction. Remarks on this clone: Its antigen is undetermined.

The table came from immunoSEQ multiplex PCR; TCRdb's copy has only in-frame clones and leaves some out. The sample consists of fewer than 8,500 clones, nearly 98% of them appearing once. This CDR3 spans 15 amino acids. Germline loops: CDR1 SGHNT, CDR2 YYREEE (reference sequence). J lost 9 bases, V lost 4 bases, and 10 bases had no gene match. Specimen: peripheral blood mononuclear cells, collected before stem cell transplant. The source is a man aged 65 to 79 with acute myeloid leukemia. Some clones in this sample may be carry-over from other donors' samples. The J gene is TRBJ1-6, the V gene TRBV5-4; 7 bases agree with TRBD1. The CDR3 is CASSALRDSASPLHF. CDR3 coding DNA: TGTGCCAGCAGCGCGCTCCGGGACAGTGCTTCACCCCTCCACTTT.